A single sample is the source of the 23 T cell receptor beta chains below, sequenced in a study of blood T cell repertoires in COVID-19. Profiling relied on immunoSEQ multiplex PCR, and the TCRdb table lists in-frame clones only, not all of them. The sample lists approximately 110,000 clones, roughly nine tenths occurring once. What was sequenced was peripheral blood. These TCRs come from a woman over 75 with acute or convalescent COVID-19.

The V call is TRBV5-1, the J call TRBJ2-7; 13 positions match TRBD2. This CDR3 is 16 amino acids long. The V and J ends lost 0 bases and 3 bases, in that order; junction bases with no gene match: 3. In germline, CDR1 is SGHRS, CDR2 YFSETQ. This CDR3 is CASSLGTSGGLYEQYF. The CDR3 DNA reads TGCGCCAGCAGCTTGGGGACTAGCGGGGGCCTCTACGAGCAGTACTTC.

The chain combines TRBV6-5 with TRBJ1-4; D unclear. The V end was cut by 6 bases, the J end by 8 bases, with 13 bases between. The CDR3 covers 13 residues. Germline loops: CDR1 MNHEY, CDR2 SVGAGI. The CDR3 sequence is CASRANNGEKLFF. The DNA of the CDR3 is TGTGCCAGCAGAGCGAACAATGGGGAAAAACTGTTTTTT.

The rearrangement links TRBV6-5 to TRBJ2-7; possibly TRBD1 for D (6 bases). The germline V gene encodes CDR1 MNHEY and CDR2 SVGAGI. V lost 4 bases and J 4 bases, leaving 20 bases between the germline ends. The CDR3 is 16 residues long. The CDR3 DNA reads as TGTGCCAGCAGTTCAAGACCGGGACAACTCCTATACGAGCAGTACTTC. Protein sequence: CASSSRPGQLLYEQYF.

The V and J genes are TRBV29-1 and TRBJ1-4; 7 nucleotides line up with TRBD1. Germline V gene sequence: CDR1 SQVTM, CDR2 ANQGSEA. Trimming at V came to 6 bases and at J to 5 bases, leaving 18 bases not matched to a gene. The CDR3 loop spans 17 amino acids. The CDR3 spells CSVGSGRQGVLNEKLFF. The CDR3 nucleotides are TGCAGCGTCGGTTCGGGAAGACAGGGAGTATTAAATGAAAAACTGTTTTTT.

The V and J genes are TRBV6-5 and TRBJ2-7; tentatively, D is TRBD1 (5 bases). The V gene lost 7 bases and the J gene lost 3 bases, with 16 bases spanning the gap. This CDR3 region has 14 residues. CDR1 is MNHEY and CDR2 is SVGAGI in the germline V gene. The CDR3 nucleotides are TGTGCCAGCACGTCGACCAGGGCCAACTACGAGCAGTACTTC. Amino acids: CASTSTRANYEQYF.

The chain has TRBV4-1 and TRBJ2-7; 10 bases are shared with TRBD2. The J segment lost 6 bases and the V segment lost 1 base, leaving 9 bases of the junction unmatched. Germline values: CDR1 MGHRA, CDR2 YSYEKL. CDR3 length equals 16 residues. The CDR3 DNA is TGCGCCAGCAGCCAAGCCCGGCTAGCGGGGGCGGGCGAGCAGTACTTC. Protein sequence: CASSQARLAGAGEQYF.

V is TRBV18 and J is TRBJ1-1; 9 bases line up with TRBD1. The trim removed 3 bases at V and 0 bases at J, leaving 8 bases unmatched. The CDR3 length is 17 residues. Looked up from germline, CDR1 is KGHSH and CDR2 is LQKENI. Written as DNA, the CDR3 is TGTGCCAGCTCACCCTACTTAGGACAGGGGATGAACACTGAAGCTTTCTTT. This encodes CASSPYLGQGMNTEAFF.

This clone appeared once. The chain carries TRBV29-1 and TRBJ1-1; D is unclear. The CDR3 consists of 14 residues. In germline, CDR1 is SQVTM, CDR2 ANQGSEA. The V gene lost 6 bases and the J gene lost 0 bases, with 14 bases spanning the gap. The CDR3 spells CSVIQAPMNTEAFF. Written as DNA, the CDR3 is TGCAGCGTGATCCAGGCGCCTATGAACACTGAAGCTTTCTTT.

The chain couples TRBV25-1 to TRBJ2-2; D possibly corresponds to TRBD2 (5 bases). The CDR3 length is 16 residues. Trimming took off 1 base at V and 1 base at J, with 10 bases between the two ends. CDR1 and CDR2 from the germline V gene are MGHDK and SYGVNS. The CDR3 sequence is CASSESAGMNTGELFF. The CDR3 bases are TGTGCCAGCAGTGAATCGGCCGGGATGAACACCGGGGAGCTGTTTTTT.

This chain connects TRBV9 to TRBJ2-2; 10 bases agree with TRBD2. The V gene's germline CDR1 is SGDLS and CDR2 YYNGEE. V shed 4 bases and J 4 bases; nucleotides not matched to a gene: 7. CDR3 length: 16 residues. This CDR3 reads CASSREAGGLTGELFF. The CDR3 DNA is TGTGCCAGCAGCCGGGAAGCGGGGGGGCTCACCGGGGAGCTGTTTTTT. Combining the CDR3 with reference TRBV9 and TRBJ2-2 gives the whole variable domain DSGVTQTPKHLITATGQRVTLRCSPRSGDLSVYWYQQSLDQGLQFLIQYYNGEERAKGNILERFSAQQFPDLHSELNLSSLELGDSALYFCASSREAGGLTGELFFGEGSRLTVL.

The chain joins TRBV5-1 to TRBJ2-2; 14 bases agree with TRBD2. With 1 base clipped from V and 6 bases from J, the junction kept 5 bases outside the gene matches. Germline CDR1 and CDR2: SGHRS and YFSETQ. The CDR3 is 17 amino acids. The CDR3 loop is CASSLRTSGGSSGELFF. DNA for the CDR3: TGCGCCAGCAGCTTGCGGACTAGCGGGGGGTCTTCCGGGGAGCTGTTTTTT. The full variable domain, in which reference TRBV5-1 and TRBJ2-2 provide the parts outside the CDR3, is KAGVTQTPRYLIKTRGQQVTLSCSPISGHRSVSWYQQTPGQGLQFLFEYFSETQRNKGNFPGRFSGRQFSNSRSEMNVSTLELGDSALYLCASSLRTSGGSSGELFFGEGSRLTVL.

This clone was seen more than once but under ten times. V gene TRBV30 combines with J gene TRBJ2-5, with D perhaps matching TRBD2 (6 bases). The CDR3 runs 12 residues. V dropped 6 bases and J dropped 3 bases, with 11 bases sitting between them. Looked up from germline, CDR1 is GTSNPN and CDR2 is SVGIG (reference sequence). Here the CDR3 reads CACSPGEETQYF. The DNA for the CDR3 is TGTGCCTGCTCACCGGGGGAAGAGACCCAGTACTTC.

V gene TRBV19 combines with J gene TRBJ2-2, with TRBD1 matching over 7 bases. The CDR3 runs 18 residues. J was trimmed by 7 bases and V by 3 bases; bases with no gene match: 17. Germline lookup yields CDR1 LNHDA and CDR2 SQIVND (reference sequence). The CDR3 DNA is TGTGCCAGTAGTATCCGGCCGACTTCGACAGGGCAAGGCGGGGAGCTGTTTTTT. Translated, it gives CASSIRPTSTGQGGELFF.

This chain connects TRBV30 to TRBJ2-2, with D perhaps TRBD1 (5 bases). Trimming stripped 0 bases from V and 0 bases from J, with 17 bases between. The CDR3 has 18 residues. Germline-derived CDR1 and CDR2 are GTSNPN and SVGIG (reference sequence). CDR3 sequence: CAWSVTLVWTTNTGELFF. CDR3 nucleotide sequence: TGTGCCTGGAGTGTAACGTTGGTTTGGACAACGAACACCGGGGAGCTGTTTTTT.

The rearrangement joins TRBV5-1 to TRBJ2-1, with D tentatively TRBD1 (5 bases). From germline, CDR1 is SGHRS and CDR2 YFSETQ. This CDR3 region has 14 residues. The V and J ends lost 1 base and 6 bases respectively, with 11 bases between them. The CDR3 DNA is TGCGCCAGCAGCTTGTCCTTGACAGCCAATGAGCAGTTCTTC. Translated: CASSLSLTANEQFF.

This rearrangement joins TRBV12-3 or TRBV12-4 to TRBJ1-2; D might be TRBD1 (6 bases). The CDR3 is 13 amino acids. V was pared by 4 bases and J by 8 bases, with 14 bases between. The CDR3 sequence: CASSSPSGDGYTF. CDR3 nucleotides: TGTGCCAGCAGTTCCCCTTCAGGGGACGGCTACACCTTC.

The rearrangement links TRBV6-5 to TRBJ1-2; 9 positions agree with TRBD1. The CDR3 has 16 amino acids. Germline CDR1 is MNHEY and CDR2 is SVGAGI. V lost 2 bases to trimming and J lost 5 bases; unmatched junction nucleotides: 9. The CDR3 here is CASSYDAGTGKYGYTF. CDR3 nucleotide sequence: TGTGCCAGCAGTTACGATGCCGGGACAGGGAAGTATGGCTACACCTTC.

The CDR3 coding sequence is TGTGCCAGTAGTATCGGCGGGGGCCCCACAGATACGCAGTATTTT. Translated: CASSIGGGPTDTQYF. The chain combines TRBV19 with TRBJ2-3; D possibly corresponds to TRBD2 (7 bases). Trimming shortened V by 3 bases and J by 2 bases, and 12 bases separated the two germline ends. The germline CDR1 and CDR2 sequences are LNHDA and SQIVND (reference sequence). The CDR3 spans 15 residues. The entire variable domain, with the rest obtained from reference TRBV19 and TRBJ2-3, is as follows: DGGITQSPKYLFRKEGQNVTLSCEQNLNHDAMYWYRQDPGQGLRLIYYSQIVNDFQKGDIAEGYSVSREKKESFPLTVTSAQKNPTAFYLCASSIGGGPTDTQYFGPGTRLTVL.

The chain recombines TRBV4-2 with TRBJ2-1; 7 nucleotides align to TRBD2. V dropped 0 bases and J dropped 7; count of bases not matched to a gene: 9. Germline V CDR1 and CDR2: LGHNA, YNFKEQ. The CDR3 contains 16 residues. The CDR3 DNA follows: TGTGCCAGCAGCCAAGAAGTCAAGCGGGGATGGAATGAGCAGTTCTTC. Translating gives CASSQEVKRGWNEQFF.

The chain employs TRBV5-1 and TRBJ2-3; 9 bases match TRBD2. Germline V gene data show CDR1 as SGHRS and CDR2 as YFSETQ. With 4 bases clipped from V and 0 bases from J, the junction kept 9 bases outside the gene matches. The CDR3 has 17 residues. CDR3 sequence reads: CASSAAQTSGSTDTQYF. Here the CDR3 DNA reads TGCGCCAGCAGCGCAGCCCAAACTAGCGGGAGCACAGATACGCAGTATTTT.

This clone was detected once. This rearrangement joins TRBV10-3 to TRBJ1-6, with a possible D match to TRBD1 (5 bases). The CDR3 is 14 amino acids. V was trimmed by 6 bases and J by 1 base, leaving 7 bases between them. Germline CDR1 and CDR2: ENHRY and SYGVKD. CDR3 bases: TGTGCCATCAGCCAGGGATCCTATAATTCACCCCTCCACTTT. Protein sequence: CAISQGSYNSPLHF.

J is TRBJ2-7 and V is TRBV7-8, with TRBD1 identical over 8 bases. Looked up from germline, CDR1 is SGHVS and CDR2 is FQNEAQ. The CDR3 is 15 residues long. V shed 0 bases and J 2 bases; nucleotides not matched to a gene: 3. The CDR3 DNA reads as TGTGCCAGCAGCTTAGCGCGGACAGGGCCCTACGAGCAGTACTTC. Its translation is CASSLARTGPYEQYF.

The chain is built from TRBV29-1 and TRBJ2-1; tentative D call: TRBD2 (6 bases). This CDR3 spans 15 amino acids. The V and J ends lost 6 bases and 1 base respectively, with 16 bases between them. The V gene's germline CDR1 is SQVTM and CDR2 ANQGSEA. The CDR3 here is CSVEGGQSSYNEQFF. The CDR3 DNA reads TGCAGCGTGGAGGGCGGGCAAAGTTCCTACAATGAGCAGTTCTTC.